The present TCR beta chain was sequenced within a study of long-term antiretroviral therapy in people with HIV. Note on this clone: Its target is not known.

The run of the v3.0 immunoSEQ assay was at survey level. The table came from immunoSEQ multiplex PCR; TCRdb's copy has only in-frame clones and leaves some out. The profile shows around 17,000 clones, 90% to 95% of them singletons. Study outcomes and limitations: Dominance of pre-ART expanded clones persisted, fluctuating and often declining after ART.

The CDR3 has 15 residues. J was trimmed by 3 bases and V by 5 bases; bases with no gene match: 4. Germline V gene lookup returns CDR1 MNHNY and CDR2 SVGAGI (reference sequence). The rearrangement uses TRBV6-6 and TRBJ2-1; 10 nucleotides match TRBD2. The sequences come from unsorted PBMCs, collected more than 10 years after starting antiretroviral therapy. The sequence was collected from a man between 25 and 39 years old with HIV. The CDR3 DNA is TGTGCCAGCAGTCCAGCGGGGGGGCACTACAATGAGCAGTTCTTC. It translates to CASSPAGGHYNEQFF.